This T cell receptor beta chain was captured by sequencing in a study of immune evolution from preneoplasia to lung adenocarcinoma. Whole-study findings and limits: Clonality was highest in normal lung, lower in later-stage lesions apparently.

Histologic diagnosis was independently verified by two lung pathologists. Some clones are missing from TCRdb's copy, which holds only in-frame ones; the method was immunoSEQ multiplex PCR. This sample has about 5,200 clones, with approximately 80% found just once. Regarding this clone: As yet, its antigen is unknown.

The clonotype comes from a donor aged 70 or over with lung adenocarcinoma. The sequenced material came from FFPE adjacent normal lung tissue.

The CDR3 sequence: CASSLYRQGTDTQYF. Here the CDR3 DNA reads TGCGCCAGCAGCTTATATCGACAAGGCACAGATACGCAGTATTTT. This sequence joins TRBV5-1 and TRBJ2-3; D remains ambiguous. Germline-derived CDR1 and CDR2 are SGHRS and YFSETQ. The V and J ends lost 2 bases and 1 base respectively, with 11 bases between them. The CDR3 runs to 15 residues. Complete variable domain (other parts from reference TRBV5-1 and TRBJ2-3): KAGVTQTPRYLIKTRGQQVTLSCSPISGHRSVSWYQQTPGQGLQFLFEYFSETQRNKGNFPGRFSGRQFSNSRSEMNVSTLELGDSALYLCASSLYRQGTDTQYFGPGTRLTVL.